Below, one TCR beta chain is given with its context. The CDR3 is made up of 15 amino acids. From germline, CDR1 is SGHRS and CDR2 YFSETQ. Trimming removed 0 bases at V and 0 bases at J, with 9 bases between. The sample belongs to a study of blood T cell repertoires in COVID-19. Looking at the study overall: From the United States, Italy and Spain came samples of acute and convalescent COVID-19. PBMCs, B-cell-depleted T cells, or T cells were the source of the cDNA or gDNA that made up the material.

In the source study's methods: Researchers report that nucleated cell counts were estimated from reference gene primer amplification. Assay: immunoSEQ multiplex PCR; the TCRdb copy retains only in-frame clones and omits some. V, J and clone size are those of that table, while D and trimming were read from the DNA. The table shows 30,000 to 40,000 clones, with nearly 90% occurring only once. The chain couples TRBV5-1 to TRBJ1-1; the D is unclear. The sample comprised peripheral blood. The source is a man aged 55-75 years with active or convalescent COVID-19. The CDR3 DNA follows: TGCGCCAGCAGCTTGGGAGTCATTATGAACACTGAAGCTTTCTTT. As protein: CASSLGVIMNTEAFF.